This T cell receptor (beta chain) derives from a study of blood T cell repertoires in COVID-19 (TCRdb year 2020). The study in broad terms: Samples from collaborators originated in the United States, Italy and Spain and spanned both the acute and convalescent phases of COVID-19. HLA class I and class II types, where available, came from metadata supplied by the sample provider rather than from assay-based typing. The dataset comprised deeply sampled blood TCRbeta repertoires from subjects exposed to, actively infected with, or recovered from COVID-19. The repertoires were released in a freely available public database intended as a resource for research on the immune response to SARS-CoV-2. Samples were obtained from the ongoing ImmuneRACE study (first 160 participants) and from roughly 1,300 subjects provided by 6 global collaborators. Nearly every sample came with metadata listing a de-identified subject ID, COVID-19 status, age in years and sex. The prospective study material was composed of cDNA or gDNA derived from T cells, B-cell-depleted T cells, or PBMCs.

Overall results and qualifications from the work: Clinical and demographic metadata were provided uncurated, with the amount varying by source and participant.

TCRbeta CDR3 regions were amplified from genomic DNA by means of the immunoSEQ Assay, a bias-controlled multiplex PCR. The paper's data handling went like this. Nucleated cell counts per sample were estimated from amplification of reference gene primers within the assay. To quantify the absolute abundance of each unique TCRbeta CDR3 rearrangement, sequence reads were collapsed and filtered. For each sample, productive Simpson clonality was calculated as the square root of Simpson's diversity index over productive rearrangements. TCRdb's version of the immuneACCESS table is confined to in-frame rearrangements and falls short of the full clone set. An unresolved V gene accounts for under half of the shortfall where checked; the remainder is of unknown origin. V, J and clone size are taken as reported in that table, and D and trimming were inferred from the DNA itself. In this sample the table shows more than 110,000 clones, more than 60% of which occur a single time. Around 9.5% of the sample rests with the top ten.

The CDR3 numbers 17 residues from cysteine through phenylalanine. The only DNA kept is the CDR3, 51 bases in frame from the first base. Germline trimming amounts to 2 bases on V and 2 bases on J, with 10 as the count of junction bases outside the gene matches. The germline V gene supplies CDR1 SGHDT and CDR2 YYEEEE. Each collaborating institution followed its own protocols to collect whole blood in K2EDTA tubes. Collaborator samples were shipped for TCRbeta analysis as frozen whole blood, isolated PBMCs, or DNA extracted from either sample type. Comment on this clone: No cognate antigen has been identified for it. Base qualities are missing; no much larger clone stands one base away.

The origin of this receptor is a woman aged 50 to 60 with active or convalescent COVID-19. The V and J segments used are TRBV5-6 and TRBJ1-5, and TRBD1 matches 7 of the central bases. Sequencing used peripheral blood. The CDR3 is CASSLGIRGLGNQPQHF. DNA sequence: TGTGCCAGCAGCTTAGGAATCAGGGGGTTGGGCAATCAGCCCCAGCATTTT.